This T cell receptor (beta chain) was captured in a study of monozygotic twins with inflammatory bowel disease. Overall study results and limits: Support for any single strong IBD-associated signal or clonotype was not found. TCRbeta inverse Simpson diversity was decreased in IBD patients versus healthy co-twins.

Germline-derived CDR1 and CDR2 are DFQATT and SNEGSKA (reference sequence). This CDR3 has 13 residues. Concerning this clonotype itself: The antigen remains undetermined.

Per individual sample, eight separate reactions were used to make cDNA. TCRdb derives one entry per CDR3 protein from the 5' RACE reads, leaving out DNA. The ten top clones account for just over 2.5%, within a sample of approximately 380,000 distinct CDR3 sequences. V is TRBV20-1 and J is TRBJ1-5; the D gene TCRdb calls, TRBD1, cannot be checked with no DNA. The specimen sequenced was blood. This sequence was found in a human donor with ulcerative colitis or Crohn's disease, or a healthy co-twin of an affected twin (not recorded which). The CDR3 sequence: CSAGGGHQQPQHF.